The 20 T cell receptor beta chains given below trace back to one sample, sequenced in a study of T cell responses to AZD1222 COVID-19 vaccine. The repertoire was sequenced with immunoSEQ multiplex PCR; TCRdb's copy has only in-frame clones and lacks some. The sample lists under 150,000 clones, over 90% occurring once. This specimen was peripheral blood, taken on day 0 of AZD1222 vaccination. These receptors came from an adult in good health.

The chain combines TRBV6-5 with TRBJ1-3; 7 bases line up with TRBD1. The junction had 8 bases not matched to a gene; V was cut back by 5 bases and J by 4 bases. Germline V gives CDR1 MNHEY, CDR2 SVGAGI. The CDR3 length is 15 residues. The CDR3 nucleotides are TGTGCCAGCAGTACGGAGGGGGCATGGGGAAACACCATATATTTT. Translated: CASSTEGAWGNTIYF.

This chain uses TRBV7-9 with TRBJ1-6; D is uncertain. CDR3 length equals 13 residues. V shed 5 bases and J shed 10 bases, with 12 bases lying between them. Germline V lookup: CDR1 SEHNR, CDR2 FQNEAQ (reference sequence). The CDR3 DNA sequence: TGTGCCAGCAGCCCAGAACGCCGCTCACCCCTCCACTTT. It specifies CASSPERRSPLHF.

Sample share makes this clone medium-sized. This chain links TRBV4-1 with TRBJ1-3, with D perhaps TRBD1 (5 bases). Germline loops: CDR1 MGHRA, CDR2 YSYEKL. The CDR3 is 13 amino acids. Trimming shortened V by 4 bases and J by 4 bases, and 8 bases separated the two germline ends. CDR3 protein: CASSPGAGNTIYF. DNA of the CDR3: TGCGCCAGCAGCCCCGGGGCAGGAAACACCATATATTTT.

This chain connects TRBV19 to TRBJ2-1; D call uncertain. V lost 4 bases and J 4 bases, leaving 20 bases between the germline ends. This CDR3 has 17 residues. CDR1 LNHDA and CDR2 SQIVND come from the germline V gene (reference sequence). The chain's CDR3 is CASSTGPVLNPYNEQFF. In nucleotides, the CDR3 is TGTGCCAGTAGTACAGGACCTGTACTCAATCCATACAATGAGCAGTTCTTC.

J is TRBJ1-1 and V is TRBV10-2, with unresolved D. Germline CDR1 WSHSY, CDR2 SAAADI. The CDR3 is made up of 14 amino acids. V was shortened by 6 bases and J by 1 base, with 12 bases between the two germline ends. CDR3 residues: CASRMIKPNTEAFF. The CDR3 nucleotides are TGCGCCAGCAGGATGATTAAGCCGAACACTGAAGCTTTCTTT.

The rearrangement uses TRBV10-3 and TRBJ2-1; TRBD2 is a possible D gene (6 bases). Per germline, CDR1 ENHRY and CDR2 SYGVKD. V lost 8 bases and J lost 4, with 12 bases in between. This CDR3 is built from 13 residues. CDR3 bases: TGTGCCATCGCGGGGCGGAATTACAATGAGCAGTTCTTC. The encoded protein is CAIAGRNYNEQFF.

J is TRBJ2-1 and V is TRBV9, with 10 nucleotides matching TRBD2. CDR3 length equals 17 residues. The germline V gene has CDR1 SGDLS and CDR2 YYNGEE. The V gene end was trimmed by 3 bases and the J gene end by 5 bases; junction bases not matched to a gene: 11. DNA of the CDR3: TGTGCCAGCAGCGCAACCCCCGGGACTAGCGTTGACAATGAGCAGTTCTTC. The encoded protein is CASSATPGTSVDNEQFF.

The chain has TRBV14 and TRBJ2-1, with 9 bases lining up with TRBD1. CDR3 length: 18 amino acids. Germline V lookup: CDR1 SGHDN, CDR2 FVKESK. V gave up 4 bases and J gave up 4 bases; unmatched junction bases: 14. The CDR3 sequence is CASSRNGQGWVEYNEQFF. CDR3 DNA: TGTGCCAGCAGCCGTAACGGACAGGGGTGGGTAGAATACAATGAGCAGTTCTTC.

This clone was counted between two and nine times. The J gene is TRBJ1-5, the V gene TRBV4-1, with TRBD1 matching 7 bases. There are 14 residues in the CDR3. In germline, CDR1 is MGHRA, CDR2 YSYEKL. Losses at the gene ends were 1 base for V and 6 bases for J; bases not matched to a gene: 3. CDR3 region: CASSQVPGGQPQHF. Here the CDR3 DNA reads TGCGCCAGCAGCCAAGTCCCAGGGGGTCAGCCCCAGCATTTT.

The V and J genes are TRBV5-1 and TRBJ1-6, with D possibly matching TRBD1 (6 bases). This CDR3 contains 17 residues. Germline CDR1 SGHRS, CDR2 YFSETQ. Trimming took 5 bases from V and 0 from J, leaving 15 bases between them. This CDR3 is CASSFTTGSSYNSPLHF. The CDR3 nucleotides read TGCGCCAGCAGTTTCACTACAGGGAGCTCCTATAATTCACCCCTCCACTTT.

This chain uses TRBV19 with TRBJ2-3; tentative D call: TRBD1 (5 bases). This CDR3 is built from 15 residues. V was shortened by 6 bases and J by 0 bases, with 13 bases between the two germline ends. Germline-derived CDR1 and CDR2 are LNHDA and SQIVND (reference sequence). This CDR3 is CASSYTGSSTDTQYF. The CDR3 DNA reads as TGTGCCAGTAGCTACACAGGTTCTAGCACAGATACGCAGTATTTT.

The count of this clone is one. The chain is built from TRBV7-2 and TRBJ1-3; D possibly corresponds to TRBD1 (6 bases). Germline loops: CDR1 SGHTA, CDR2 FQGNSA. The CDR3 is 15 amino acids. V gave up 5 bases and J gave up 4 bases, with 15 bases separating them. CDR3 residues: CASSETGTVGNTIYF. The CDR3 DNA is TGTGCCAGCAGCGAAACAGGGACGGTAGGAAACACCATATATTTT.

The gene calls are TRBV12-3 or TRBV12-4 and TRBJ1-5, with TRBD1 matching over 7 bases. The CDR3 extends over 13 amino acids. V lost 5 bases, J lost 6 bases, and 4 bases stayed unmatched. DNA for the CDR3: TGTGCCAGCAGTCGACAGGGTAGTCAGCCCCAGCATTTT. Translated, it gives CASSRQGSQPQHF.

With regard to this clone: Other DNA sequences in the same sample also yield this CDR3. The chain carries TRBV30 and TRBJ1-1, with D maybe TRBD1 (5 bases). CDR3 length equals 13 residues. Germline lookup yields CDR1 GTSNPN and CDR2 SVGIG (reference sequence). Between the trimmed V and J ends, which lost 0 bases and 3 bases, there was a span of 8 bases. CDR3 bases: TGTGCCTGGAGTGTACAAGGGGACACTGAAGCTTTCTTT. It is translated as CAWSVQGDTEAFF.

The chain is built from TRBV5-1 and TRBJ2-1; perhaps TRBD1 as D (6 bases). Looked up from germline, CDR1 is SGHRS and CDR2 is YFSETQ. Deletions cut 3 bases from V and 3 bases from J, with 7 bases between. The CDR3 is 13 residues long. The DNA for the CDR3 is TGCGCCAGCAGCTCAGGGGACTACAATGAGCAGTTCTTC. Amino acids: CASSSGDYNEQFF.

This chain links TRBV7-3 with TRBJ2-1; 7 nucleotides align to TRBD2. Germline lookup yields CDR1 SGHTA and CDR2 FQGTGA. The V gene end was trimmed by 3 bases and the J gene end by 9 bases; junction bases not matched to a gene: 5. The CDR3 totals 13 residues. The CDR3 coding sequence is TGTGCCAGCAGCTTGCGTGCGGGGGTTGAGCAGTTCTTC. Translation gives CASSLRAGVEQFF.

The CDR3 region has the DNA TGTGCCAGCAGCTCGGGCTGGGGGAGGGGGAGAACTGAAGCTTTCTTT. This gives the protein CASSSGWGRGRTEAFF. The rearrangement joins TRBV5-5 to TRBJ1-1; the D gene is possibly TRBD1 (6 bases). The CDR3 is made up of 16 amino acids. Germline lookup yields CDR1 SGHKS and CDR2 YYEKEE (reference sequence). The V gene lost 3 bases and the J gene lost 5 bases, with 20 bases spanning the gap.

The gene calls are TRBV2 and TRBJ1-5; D may be TRBD1 (6 bases). This CDR3 has 14 amino acids. Trimming removed 4 bases from V and 6 bases from J, with 13 bases in between. Germline lookup yields CDR1 SNHLY and CDR2 FYNNEI. CDR3 sequence (DNA): TGTGCCAGCAGTGCCCGCCAACAGGGTCAGCCCCAGCATTTT. Encoded protein: CASSARQQGQPQHF.

The sample holds one count of this clone. This chain connects TRBV30 to TRBJ1-1; D remains ambiguous. The CDR3 is 11 residues long. The germline CDR1 and CDR2 sequences are GTSNPN and SVGIG (reference sequence). The V and J ends lost 3 bases and 8 bases respectively, with 10 bases between them. This CDR3 reads CAWRLAVEAFF. CDR3 DNA sequence: TGTGCCTGGAGATTGGCAGTCGAAGCTTTCTTT.

The chain combines TRBV29-1 with TRBJ1-4; TRBD1 might be the D (5 bases). The V and J ends lost 5 bases and 0 bases respectively, with 19 bases between them. This CDR3 region has 17 residues. Germline V CDR1 and CDR2: SQVTM, ANQGSEA. CDR3 DNA: TGCAGCGTTACTATGCCCGGGACGCATGCAACTAATGAAAAACTGTTTTTT. Translating it yields CSVTMPGTHATNEKLFF.